The 18 T cell receptor beta chains below all came from one sample that was sequenced in a study of blood T cell repertoires in COVID-19. The assay was immunoSEQ multiplex PCR, and TCRdb's table has in-frame clones only and misses some. The sample has approximately 100,000 clones; roughly four fifths are singletons. Specimen: peripheral blood. The receptors were sampled from a man in his sixties or seventies with acute or convalescent COVID-19.

This clone was counted a single time. The chain has TRBV19 and TRBJ2-7; 7 bases are shared with TRBD1. Germline V gene lookup returns CDR1 LNHDA and CDR2 SQIVND (reference sequence). After removal of 7 bases from V and 5 bases from J, the junction contained 11 bases not matched to a gene. The CDR3 has 14 residues. The CDR3 region is CASNNRGPPDEQYF. The CDR3, as DNA: TGTGCCAGTAATAACAGGGGCCCCCCTGACGAGCAGTACTTC.

V gene TRBV5-6 combines with J gene TRBJ1-3; perhaps TRBD1 as D (6 bases). Per germline, CDR1 SGHDT and CDR2 YYEEEE. The CDR3 runs to 13 residues. V was clipped by 6 bases and J by 6 bases, with 13 bases between them. CDR3 residues: CASNRVGLNTIYF. The CDR3 DNA follows: TGTGCCAGCAACAGGGTAGGCTTAAACACCATATATTTT.

By share, this clone ranks as medium-sized. This chain uses TRBV3-1 (or the pseudogene TRBV3-2) with TRBJ2-1, with 8 nucleotides matching TRBD2. With V trimmed by 1 base and J by 0 bases, 5 bases remained unmatched. The CDR3 extends over 17 amino acids. Per germline, CDR1 LGHDT and CDR2 YNNKEL (reference sequence). Here the CDR3 reads CASSQVAGGLSYNEQFF. CDR3 nucleotide sequence: TGTGCCAGCAGCCAAGTGGCGGGGGGTCTCTCCTACAATGAGCAGTTCTTC.

The V and J genes are TRBV15 and TRBJ2-5; 14 bases align to TRBD2. The CDR3 is 15 residues long. Germline assignment: CDR1 LNHNV and CDR2 YYDKDF (reference sequence). V lost 4 bases to trimming and J lost 3 bases; unmatched junction nucleotides: 1. The CDR3 DNA sequence: TGTGCCACCAGCATGGGACTAGCGGGGGAAGAGACCCAGTACTTC. Translated: CATSMGLAGEETQYF.

The V and J genes are TRBV30 and TRBJ2-7; a possible D gene is TRBD2 (5 bases). The CDR3 length is 14 residues. CDR1 GTSNPN and CDR2 SVGIG come from the germline V gene (reference sequence). Trimming removed 4 bases from V and 7 bases from J, with 20 bases in between. CDR3 DNA sequence: TGTGCCTGGAACCCGGGATTAAACACGTTTGAGCAGTACTTC. Its protein product is CAWNPGLNTFEQYF.

The rearrangement links TRBV3-1 (or the pseudogene TRBV3-2) to TRBJ2-3, with D possibly being TRBD2 (6 bases). The germline CDR1 and CDR2 sequences are LGHDT and YNNKEL (reference sequence). Trimming left V 3 bases short and J 2 bases short, with 9 bases between. This CDR3 spans 14 amino acids. CDR3 DNA sequence: TGTGCCAGCAGCCATCGCGGGACCACAGATACGCAGTATTTT. Translation: CASSHRGTTDTQYF.

The genes are TRBV28 and TRBJ2-3; 9 bases match TRBD1. CDR1 is MDHEN and CDR2 is SYDVKM in the germline V gene. This CDR3 has 14 amino acids. Losses at the gene ends were 1 base for V and 13 bases for J; bases not matched to a gene: 9. The CDR3 DNA is TGTGCCAGCAGTTTATTTCAAGCGGACAGGGGAAAGTATTTT. Its protein is CASSLFQADRGKYF.

In its sample, this clone was seen once. The CDR3 bases are TGTGCCAGCAGCGAGGACAGGGTGGGCAATTCACCCCTCCACTTT. Its protein is CASSEDRVGNSPLHF. This sequence joins TRBV2 and TRBJ1-6; 8 positions match TRBD1. Unmatched junction bases numbered 8, after V lost 6 bases and J lost 7 bases. The CDR3 length is 15 residues. From germline, CDR1 is SNHLY and CDR2 FYNNEI.

The chain joins TRBV6-1 to TRBJ2-5; TRBD2 aligns across 10 bases. CDR1 MNHNS and CDR2 SASEGT come from the germline V gene. This CDR3 contains 15 residues. V gave up 4 bases and J gave up 4 bases; unmatched junction bases: 6. The CDR3 sequence: CASSGAGGPRETQYF. CDR3 coding DNA: TGTGCCAGCAGTGGAGCGGGGGGGCCACGAGAGACCCAGTACTTC.

This clone appeared a few times. The chain recombines TRBV11-2 with TRBJ2-1; 9 nucleotides line up with TRBD1. Germline trimming cut 3 bases from V and 3 bases from J; bases unmatched to any gene: 3. Germline V gene lookup returns CDR1 SGHAT and CDR2 FQNNGV. The CDR3 runs to 15 residues. In DNA, the CDR3 is TGTGCCAGCAGCTTGCCGACAGGGGGCTACAATGAGCAGTTCTTC. Translating it yields CASSLPTGGYNEQFF. Filled out from reference TRBV11-2 and TRBJ2-1, the complete variable domain reads EAGVAQSPRYKIIEKRQSVAFWCNPISGHATLYWYQQILGQGPKLLIQFQNNGVVDDSQLPKDRFSAERLKGVDSTLKIQPAKLEDSAVYLCASSLPTGGYNEQFFGPGTRLTVL.

There are a few counts of this clone. The chain uses TRBV2 and TRBJ1-6; TRBD1 matches 7 bases. This CDR3 comprises 15 residues. Germline V lookup: CDR1 SNHLY, CDR2 FYNNEI. V shed 4 bases and J 7 bases; nucleotides not matched to a gene: 7. The CDR3 spells CASSALTGSNSPLHF. CDR3 in DNA: TGTGCCAGCAGTGCCTTGACAGGGTCAAATTCACCCCTCCACTTT. The variable domain in full, with the rest retrieved from reference TRBV2 and TRBJ1-6, is EPEVTQTPSHQVTQMGQEVILRCVPISNHLYFYWYRQILGQKVEFLVSFYNNEISEKSEIFDDQFSVERPDGSNFTLKIRSTKLEDSAMYFCASSALTGSNSPLHFGNGTRLTVT.

The chain carries TRBV6-5 and TRBJ1-2; D possibly corresponds to TRBD1 (5 bases). Trimming pared 4 bases from V and 7 bases from J, leaving 19 bases between. The germline V gene has CDR1 MNHEY and CDR2 SVGAGI. The CDR3 has 15 amino acids. As DNA, the CDR3 is TGTGCCAGCAGTTCGGGGGAGGGTACAATTGGTGGCTACACCTTC. It yields the protein CASSSGEGTIGGYTF.

The rearrangement uses TRBV18 and TRBJ1-2; D remains ambiguous. The CDR3 consists of 14 residues. Germline V gives CDR1 KGHSH, CDR2 LQKENI. The ends were cut back, 2 bases at V and 5 bases at J, with 12 bases in the middle. CDR3 sequence: CASSPIGSSYGYTF. The DNA of the CDR3 is TGTGCCAGCTCACCAATCGGGAGTTCATATGGCTACACCTTC.

This clone came up a few times. The chain carries TRBV27 and TRBJ1-1, with D possibly being TRBD1 (6 bases). Deletions cut 4 bases from V and 6 bases from J, with 15 bases between. There are 14 residues in the CDR3. Germline CDR1 and CDR2: MNHEY and SMNVEV (reference sequence). The CDR3 sequence: CASSSGGPWAEAFF. CDR3 nucleotides: TGTGCCAGCAGTTCGGGGGGGCCCTGGGCTGAAGCTTTCTTT.

This clone occurred once. V and J are TRBV28 and TRBJ1-5; a possible D gene is TRBD1 (6 bases). Germline lookup yields CDR1 MDHEN and CDR2 SYDVKM. V was trimmed by 10 bases and J by 1 base, leaving 20 bases between them. The CDR3 loop spans 16 amino acids. DNA for the CDR3: TGTGCCACCGAAACCGGGACCCAGGGGAGCAATCAGCCCCAGCATTTT. Protein: CATETGTQGSNQPQHF.

This chain connects TRBV30 to TRBJ2-5, with D unresolved. The V and J ends lost 3 bases and 4 bases respectively, with 12 bases between them. Germline values: CDR1 GTSNPN, CDR2 SVGIG (reference sequence). This CDR3 has 13 residues. CDR3 in amino acids: CAWSPGPTETQYF. Written as DNA, the CDR3 is TGTGCCTGGAGCCCAGGCCCTACAGAGACCCAGTACTTC.

Concerning this clone itself: The junction shows a germline mismatch at one end, possibly a read error. V usage is TRBV18 and J usage is TRBJ2-1; D is ambiguous. The CDR3 spans 11 residues. CDR1 and CDR2 (germline): KGHSH, LQKENI. This CDR3 reads CASSPYDEQFF. The CDR3 DNA follows: TGTGCCAGCTCCCCCTACGATGAGCAGTTCTTC. Supplemented by reference TRBV18 and TRBJ2-1, the full variable domain reads NAGVMQNPRHLVRRRGQEARLRCSPMKGHSHVYWYRQLPEEGLKFMVYLQKENIIDESGMPKERFSAEFPKEGPSILRIQQVVRGDSAAYFCASSPYDEQFFGPGTRLTVL.

The rearrangement links TRBV30 to TRBJ1-6, with D unresolved. Deletions cut 1 base from V and 0 bases from J, with 7 bases between. CDR1 and CDR2 (germline): GTSNPN, SVGIG (reference sequence). CDR3 length equals 15 residues. The CDR3 loop is CAWSAGSSYNSPLHF. The CDR3, as DNA: TGTGCCTGGAGTGCGGGGAGCTCCTATAATTCACCCCTCCACTTT.